This T cell receptor beta chain was retrieved from a study of control samples from healthy donors and cancer patients (TCRdb year 2020). Preparation of the library involved the immunoSEQ multiplex PCR assay. TCRdb provides this immuneACCESS table in a form limited to in-frame rearrangements. Some clones are lacking; in checked studies, under half of them reflect an unresolved V gene, and why the rest are absent is not known. This sample comprises 70,000 to 75,000 clones, about 94% of them detected only once. The ten largest clones represent around 2.8% of the sample. A single count supports this clone. The specificity of this receptor is unknown. The record has no base qualities; no much larger clone is one base away. From cysteine to phenylalanine, the CDR3 is 16 amino acids long. Of the read, only the CDR3 DNA is kept; its 48 bases are in frame from base 1. V ends up 1 base short and J 4 bases short, with an unmatched junction base count of 6. CDR1 and CDR2, per the germline V gene, are KGHDR and SFDVKD.

Sequenced material: blood. In this chain, TRBV24-1 is recombined with TRBJ2-5, and TRBD2 aligns with 9 junction nucleotides. The TCR was taken from a woman aged 25 to 39 in good health. The CDR3 reads CATSDFRRGGPETQYF. The sequence in DNA is TGTGCCACCAGTGATTTCAGGCGGGGGGGCCCAGAGACCCAGTACTTC.